This T cell receptor (beta chain) was profiled in a study of PD-L1 blockade in urothelial cancer. The time point is: pretreatment peripheral blood. V gave up 4 bases and J gave up 1 base, with 15 bases separating them. Germline V gene data show CDR1 as SGHDT and CDR2 as YYEEEE. The CDR3 contains 16 residues. This clone was detected only a few times. Generated by immunoSEQ multiplex PCR, the TCRdb table keeps only in-frame clones and is missing some. Of some 65,000 clones in the sample, around 86% are singletons; the top ten hold under 3.5%. Material: PBMCs, obtained around atezolizumab (anti-PD-L1) treatment. The genes are TRBV5-6 and TRBJ2-1; D might be TRBD2 (6 bases). The receptor was isolated from a man aged 65-85 years with urothelial cancer. The CDR3 loop reads CASSVGWGESYNEQFF. CDR3 DNA: TGTGCCAGCAGCGTGGGTTGGGGGGAATCCTACAATGAGCAGTTCTTC.